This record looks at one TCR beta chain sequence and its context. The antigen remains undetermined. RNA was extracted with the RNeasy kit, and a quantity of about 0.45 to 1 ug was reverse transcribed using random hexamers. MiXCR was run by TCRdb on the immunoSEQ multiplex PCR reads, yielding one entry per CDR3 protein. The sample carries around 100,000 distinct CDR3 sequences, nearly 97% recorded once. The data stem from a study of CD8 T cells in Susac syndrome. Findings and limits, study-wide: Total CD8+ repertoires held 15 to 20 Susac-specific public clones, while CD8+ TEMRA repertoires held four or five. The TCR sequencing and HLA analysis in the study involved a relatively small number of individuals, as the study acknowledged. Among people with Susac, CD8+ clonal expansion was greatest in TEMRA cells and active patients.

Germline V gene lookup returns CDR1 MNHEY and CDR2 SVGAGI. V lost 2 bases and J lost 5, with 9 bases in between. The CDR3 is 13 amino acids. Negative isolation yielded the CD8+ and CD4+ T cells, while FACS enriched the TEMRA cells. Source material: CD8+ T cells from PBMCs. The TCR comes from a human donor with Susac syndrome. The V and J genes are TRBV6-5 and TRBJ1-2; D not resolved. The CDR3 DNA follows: TGTGCCAGCAGTTACGATGGTGGATATGGCTACACCTTC. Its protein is CASSYDGGYGYTF.